The following is a TCR beta chain sequence with its context. The data are from a study of cytomegalovirus exposure and HLA in healthy donors. Both 60 Vbeta primers and 13 Jbeta primers went into the PCR. Clones were sequenced by immunoSEQ multiplex PCR, and TCRdb holds only the in-frame ones, with some missing. The sample records over 70,000 clones, about three quarters being singletons. The origin of this receptor is a man aged 50 or older in good health and CMV-seropositive. The source material was PBMCs.

The CDR3 region has the DNA TGTGCCAGCACCTCAGGGGGGGCGGGAGGTTCTGTGTTCTTC. Residues: CASTSGGAGGSVFF. The chain employs TRBV6-1 and TRBJ2-1, with TRBD2 as a possible D gene (8 bases). The V gene lost 7 bases and the J gene lost 15 bases, with 25 bases spanning the gap. This CDR3 is 14 amino acids long. Germline V lookup: CDR1 MNHNS, CDR2 SASEGT.